The entry that follows covers one TCR beta chain sequence. Germline V gene data show CDR1 as KGHSH and CDR2 as LQKENI. Trimming took 3 bases from V and 1 from J; bases not matched to a gene: 4. CDR3 size: 16 residues. These data originate in a study of cytomegalovirus exposure and HLA in healthy donors. Separation from the roughly 670-subject first cohort characterized the roughly 130-subject validation cohort, to which the donors belonged. Assay used: immunoSEQ multiplex PCR; TCRdb lists only in-frame clones, some missing. The sample shows approximately 150,000 clones, about 89% of them seen only once.

The sequence was obtained from a woman between 18 and 29 years old in good health and CMV-seropositive. The sample consisted of PBMCs. The chain has TRBV18 and TRBJ2-5; 11 bases fit TRBD2. The CDR3 loop reads CASSPLAGGPQETQYF. The CDR3 DNA is TGTGCCAGCTCACCCCTAGCGGGGGGACCCCAAGAGACCCAGTACTTC.